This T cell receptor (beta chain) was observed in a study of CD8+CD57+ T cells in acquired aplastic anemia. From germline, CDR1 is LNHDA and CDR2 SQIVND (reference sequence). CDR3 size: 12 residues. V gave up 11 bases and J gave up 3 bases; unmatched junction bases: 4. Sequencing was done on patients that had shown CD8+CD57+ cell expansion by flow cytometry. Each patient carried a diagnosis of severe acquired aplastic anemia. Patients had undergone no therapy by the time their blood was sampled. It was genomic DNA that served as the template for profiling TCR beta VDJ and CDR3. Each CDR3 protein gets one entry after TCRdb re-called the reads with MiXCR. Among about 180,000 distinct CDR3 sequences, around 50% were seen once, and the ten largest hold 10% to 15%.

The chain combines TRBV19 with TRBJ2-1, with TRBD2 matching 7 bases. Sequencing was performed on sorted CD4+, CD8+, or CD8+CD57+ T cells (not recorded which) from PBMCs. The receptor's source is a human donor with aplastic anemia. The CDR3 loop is CASTGGYNEQFF. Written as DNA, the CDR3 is TGTGCCTCCACGGGGGGCTACAATGAGCAGTTCTTC.